The 15 T cell receptor beta chains listed next were all sequenced from one sample in a study of T-cell memory formation after mild COVID-19. Via MiXCR, TCRdb re-called the 5' RACE reads, giving one row per CDR3 protein. The table includes about 340,000 distinct CDR3 sequences, about a sixth detected once. Sequencing was performed on PBMCs or a T cell subset sorted from them (not recorded which). The receptor set was obtained from a man between 18 and 29 years old who had mild COVID-19 (a few samples of this study predate the infection). Cell type and time point are not known.

The chain links TRBV20-1 to TRBJ1-4; unclear D gene. The CDR3 is 13 amino acids. Germline V gene sequence: CDR1 DFQATT, CDR2 SNEGSKA (reference sequence). CDR3 in amino acids: CSPRRYDNEKLFF. DNA for the CDR3: TGCAGCCCCCGACGGTATGATAATGAAAAACTGTTTTTT.

The chain joins TRBV20-1 to TRBJ2-1, with 7 bases lining up with TRBD2. The CDR3 loop spans 14 amino acids. Germline V gives CDR1 DFQATT, CDR2 SNEGSKA (reference sequence). V was clipped by 1 base and J by 6 bases; unmatched bases: 6. The CDR3 bases are TGCAGTGCTAGAGCGCCGGGAGGCGGCAATGAGCAGTTCTTC. As protein: CSARAPGGGNEQFF.

J is TRBJ2-2 and V is TRBV3-1, with D possibly TRBD1 on 6 matching bases. Looked up from germline, CDR1 is LGHDT and CDR2 is YNNKEL (reference sequence). Trimming shortened V by 3 bases and J by 7 bases, and 12 bases separated the two germline ends. The CDR3 runs to 14 residues. Here the CDR3 DNA reads TGTGCCAGCAGCCAGCAGGGGTTAGGCGGGGAGCTGTTTTTT. Translated: CASSQQGLGGELFF.

At least ten counts were recorded for this clonotype. The chain links TRBV7-6 to TRBJ2-1, with D perhaps assigned TRBD1 or TRBD2 (6 bases each). From germline, CDR1 is SGHVS and CDR2 FNYEAQ. This CDR3 spans 13 amino acids. The V and J ends lost 5 bases and 5 bases respectively, with 10 bases between them. The CDR3 DNA follows: TGTGCCAGCAGCCGGGGGCGCAACAATGAGCAGTTCTTC. Protein sequence: CASSRGRNNEQFF.

This chain links TRBV27 with TRBJ2-3; TRBD1 matches at 11 bases. Germline V gene data show CDR1 as MNHEY and CDR2 as SMNVEV (reference sequence). V dropped 7 bases and J dropped 3; count of bases not matched to a gene: 15. This CDR3 contains 18 residues. CDR3 nucleotide sequence: TGTGCCAGCACTTGGACAGGGGGCTCCCTACTTCCGACAGATACGCAGTATTTT. This codes for CASTWTGGSLLPTDTQYF.

V and J are TRBV7-9 and TRBJ2-3, with 8 nucleotides matching TRBD2. V was clipped by 2 bases and J by 4 bases; unmatched bases: 5. The CDR3 length is 15 residues. CDR1 is SEHNR and CDR2 is FQNEAQ in the germline V gene (reference sequence). Here the CDR3 reads CASSLIGGAADTQYF. The CDR3 DNA sequence: TGTGCCAGCAGCTTAATCGGGGGGGCGGCAGATACGCAGTATTTT.

The chain has TRBV4-3 and TRBJ2-7, with 9 bases aligning to TRBD1. With V trimmed by 1 base and J by 5 bases, 12 bases remained unmatched. The CDR3 spans 17 residues. Per the germline V gene, CDR1 is LGHNA and CDR2 is YSLEER. The CDR3 region has the DNA TGCGCCAGCAGCCAAGCACTCTCCGGGACAGGGATGCACGAGCAGTACTTC. The encoded protein is CASSQALSGTGMHEQYF.

The sample holds many counts of this clonotype. The chain uses TRBV20-1 and TRBJ1-6; 7 bases agree with TRBD1. The ends lost 3 bases at V and 6 bases at J; junction bases unmatched: 2. Germline CDR1 DFQATT, CDR2 SNEGSKA (reference sequence). The CDR3 extends over 13 amino acids. CDR3 region: CSASGDSNSPLHF. As DNA, the CDR3 is TGCAGTGCTAGTGGGGACAGTAATTCACCCCTCCACTTT.

The V gene is TRBV7-2, the J gene TRBJ1-1; 7 bases match TRBD1. Germline CDR1 is SGHTA and CDR2 is FQGNSA. V lost 5 bases and J lost 4; bases outside the gene matches: 7. The CDR3 sequence is 14 residues long. For the CDR3, the DNA is TGTGCCAGCAGCCCCAGGGACAGACTCACTGAAGCTTTCTTT. It specifies CASSPRDRLTEAFF.

The chain is built from TRBV27 and TRBJ2-2, with 15 bases matching TRBD2. CDR1 is MNHEY and CDR2 is SMNVEV in the germline V gene (reference sequence). Losses at the gene ends were 5 bases for V and 6 bases for J; bases not matched to a gene: 7. The CDR3 totals 17 residues. CDR3 nucleotides: TGTGCCAGCAGTGGACTAGCGGGGGGGCAGTATTCCGGGGAGCTGTTTTTT. Its protein is CASSGLAGGQYSGELFF.

This clonotype was seen more than once but under ten times. The V gene is TRBV20-1, the J gene TRBJ1-5; D call uncertain. Per the germline V gene, CDR1 is DFQATT and CDR2 is SNEGSKA (reference sequence). The CDR3 extends over 15 amino acids. The germline V and J ends were trimmed by 4 bases and 2 bases, with 15 bases remaining between them. For the CDR3, the DNA is TGCAGTGCTATCCGACCCCATGGGGGCAATCAGCCCCAGCATTTT. Its translation: CSAIRPHGGNQPQHF.

This clonotype was picked up many times. V is TRBV2 and J is TRBJ1-2; 9 bases match TRBD1. The CDR3 runs to 14 residues. CDR1 and CDR2 (germline): SNHLY, FYNNEI. The trim removed 7 bases at V and 8 bases at J, leaving 11 bases unmatched. CDR3 bases: TGTGCCAGCACCCGGACAGGGGATGCGGGGGGCTACACCTTC. It encodes CASTRTGDAGGYTF.

This chain uses TRBV20-1 with TRBJ1-5; D unresolved. Germline V CDR1 and CDR2: DFQATT, SNEGSKA (reference sequence). V gave up 3 bases and J gave up 5 bases, with 17 bases separating them. This CDR3 comprises 15 residues. In nucleotides, the CDR3 is TGCAGTGCTAGGGTTTATGGGGATGGGGATCAGCCCCAGCATTTT. Translation: CSARVYGDGDQPQHF.

The chain couples TRBV18 to TRBJ2-1; D not resolved. Trimming shortened V by 4 bases and J by 3 bases, and 10 bases separated the two germline ends. The CDR3 has 14 amino acids. Germline values: CDR1 KGHSH, CDR2 LQKENI. The CDR3 nucleotides read TGTGCCAGCTCACTCACGACACTCTACAATGAGCAGTTCTTC. Protein: CASSLTTLYNEQFF.

This clonotype was seen many times. This chain joins TRBV6-5 and TRBJ2-5; D remains ambiguous. V dropped 0 bases and J dropped 4 bases, with 12 bases sitting between them. Germline V lookup: CDR1 MNHEY, CDR2 SVGAGI. The CDR3 loop spans 15 amino acids. The CDR3 here is CASSYSYTGAETQYF. The CDR3 DNA reads TGTGCCAGCAGTTACTCGTACACCGGTGCAGAGACCCAGTACTTC.